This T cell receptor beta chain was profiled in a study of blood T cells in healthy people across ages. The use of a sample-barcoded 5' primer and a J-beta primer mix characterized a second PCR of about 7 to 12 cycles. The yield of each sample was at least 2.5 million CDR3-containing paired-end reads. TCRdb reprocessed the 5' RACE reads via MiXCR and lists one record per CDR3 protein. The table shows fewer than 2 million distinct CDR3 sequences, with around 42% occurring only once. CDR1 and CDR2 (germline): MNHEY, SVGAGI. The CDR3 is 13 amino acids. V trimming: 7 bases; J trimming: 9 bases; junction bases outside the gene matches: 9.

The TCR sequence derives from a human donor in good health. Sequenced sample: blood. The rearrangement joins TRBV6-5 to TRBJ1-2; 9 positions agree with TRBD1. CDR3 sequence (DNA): TGTGCCAGCACTTCAGGGACAGGGCTACGCTACACCTTC. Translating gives CASTSGTGLRYTF.